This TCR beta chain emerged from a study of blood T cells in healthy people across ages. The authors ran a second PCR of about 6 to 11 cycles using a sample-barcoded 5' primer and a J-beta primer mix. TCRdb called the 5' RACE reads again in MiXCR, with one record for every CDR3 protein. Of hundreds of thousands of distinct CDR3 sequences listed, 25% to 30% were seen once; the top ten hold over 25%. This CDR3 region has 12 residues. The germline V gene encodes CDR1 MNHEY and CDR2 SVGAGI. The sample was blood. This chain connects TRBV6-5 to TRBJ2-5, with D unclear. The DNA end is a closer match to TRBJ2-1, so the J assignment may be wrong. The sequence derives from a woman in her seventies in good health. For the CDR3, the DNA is TGTGCCAGCAGCTCCCCTATTGGGGAGCAGTTCTTC. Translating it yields CASSSPIGEQFF.